This T cell receptor (beta chain) was recorded in a study of control samples from healthy donors and cancer patients. Measured with immunoSEQ multiplex PCR; TCRdb has only the in-frame clones, and not every one. The profile shows fewer than 150,000 clones, 80% to 95% of them singletons. The germline V gene encodes CDR1 LNHDA and CDR2 SQIVND (reference sequence). The CDR3 totals 14 residues. Deletions cut 1 base from V and 2 bases from J, with 9 bases between. The genes are TRBV19 and TRBJ2-7; no definite D call. The specimen was blood. This clonotype originated in a woman aged 18-29 years in good health. Here the CDR3 DNA reads TGTGCCAGTAGTATAGGGAAGGGAACCTACGAGCAGTACTTC. Translation gives CASSIGKGTYEQYF. The full variable domain, in which reference TRBV19 and TRBJ2-7 provide the parts outside the CDR3, is DGGITQSPKYLFRKEGQNVTLSCEQNLNHDAMYWYRQDPGQGLRLIYYSQIVNDFQKGDIAEGYSVSREKKESFPLTVTSAQKNPTAFYLCASSIGKGTYEQYFGPGTRLTVT.